This T cell receptor beta chain was identified in a study of cytomegalovirus exposure and HLA in healthy donors (dated 2017 in TCRdb). The study in broad terms: An earlier analysis of around 600 of the donors reported approximately 290 Gb of sequence data and roughly 100 million unique TCR beta sequences from roughly 180 million T cells. An early release covering some 640 HLA-typed donors comprised 250 to 350 gigabases of sequencing data and around 80 million unique TCR sequences. Among the approximately 430 genotyped donors, 75% to 90% belonged to the genetic ancestry cluster associated with self-reported Caucasian donors. The study was designed to test whether signatures of past pathogen exposure could be identified by cataloging public T cell receptors. The study profiled the T cell repertoires of hundreds of subjects by immunosequencing and related them to cytomegalovirus serostatus. In addition to the first cohort of roughly 670 subjects, a separate validation cohort of 120 different subjects was used. The study combined high-throughput TCR immunosequencing, statistical association of individual TCRs with disease status, and machine learning to predict cytomegalovirus infection status. A later analysis re-analyzed previously published TCR beta repertoires from 666 donors and added high-resolution HLA genotyping to study TCR occurrence patterns. The later analysis used no new phenotypic data to find candidate immune exposures, relying instead on TCR beta sequences and their occurrence across donors. An earlier analysis of more than 450 of the donors used high-throughput TCR beta sequencing to judge whether each TCR beta V gene segment behaved as functional or pseudogenic. Alongside the repertoire data, information on donor age, sex, ethnicity and CMV serostatus was compiled. Genome-wide SNP genotypes for about three fifths of the 666 donors were used in a later genetic analysis, which treated that subset as a discovery cohort. All discovery cohort repertoires had been generated using a single sequencing platform. HLA typing covered class I and class II loci at four-digit resolution. The number of typed donors differed by locus: 629-630 for A, B, C, DRB1 and DQB1; 522 for DQA1; 606 for DPA1; and around 470 for DPB1. A handful of DR-DQ haplotypes were handled as single units for association and clustering because linkage in the cohort was strong. Among some 410 genotyped donors of the cohort, an average of roughly 240,000 unique TCR beta nucleotide sequences were sequenced per donor, about a sixth of them non-productive. Overall study outcomes, separate from this receptor: An association between a missense DCLRE1C variant and V-gene and J-gene trimming of TCR beta chains was found in a later genetic analysis and replicated in an independent cohort. Correlated functional status among segregating V segments might reflect linkage disequilibrium, but an unknown experimental factor could not be ruled out. For the cohort, immune exposure information was limited to CMV serostatus. Because counts were too low, roughly 17 rarely observed V segments, including chromosome 9 orphons, were left out of the earlier analysis of some 640 of the donors. Several of the top co-occurrence clusters appeared to be linked to parvovirus B19, influenza, CMV and Epstein-Barr virus, according to a later analysis. The authors suggested that the approach could potentially be generalized to other disease states and immunological phenotypes. Most TCR sequences were observed very rarely across donors, whereas some public TCRs were present in many individuals. The classifier was reported to diagnose cytomegalovirus status with high specificity and sensitivity in both the original and validation cohorts. Sequencing depth was assumed to be roughly uniform across donors in the presence/absence analyses, though that assumption may not hold. In a later analysis, HLA-associated TCR beta chains were found to be more clonally expanded and to have lower generation probabilities than equally common non-associated chains. In vitro tests confirmed that a few of the cytomegalovirus-associated TCR beta chains recognize cytomegalovirus antigens. In this cohort, only TCR beta chains were sequenced, and detectable features were limited by the absence of alpha or paired-chain data. A further reported finding was that TCR beta sequences accurately predicted the HLA-A and HLA-B alleles for most subjects in the first cohort. An earlier analysis of approximately 570 of the donors showed that most TCR beta V segments appeared in productive rearrangements either about 87% or about 30% of the time, which broadly matched IMGT annotations. Because HLA typing was unavailable for some donors at each locus, only the typed subset was used in association tests. A later analysis found that most CMV-associated TCR beta chains appeared HLA-restricted, with HLA associations seemingly driven largely by CMV exposure. In a later analysis, TCR association rates were found to vary across HLA loci, with the most associated TCRs seen for DRB1 alleles and the fewest for HLA-C alleles. A cluster of highly shared sequence variants was judged likely to be a technical artifact of the sequencing pipeline. In a later genetic analysis, fewer N-insertions in productive TCRs were reported among donors in an Asian-associated ancestry cluster than the roughly 710-donor mean. Specific HLA alleles were associated with 18,000 or so TCR beta sequences at a false discovery rate of 0.05 in a later analysis. When HLA alleles, especially DR and DQ, strongly co-occurred, TCR associations were difficult to assign to individual alleles. In the study, approximately 150 TCR beta chains were listed as associated with cytomegalovirus.

The receptor library was made with the immunoSEQ multiplex PCR assay. For the multiplex PCR, a mixture combining 60 forward primers for TCR Vbeta segments and 13 reverse primers for TCR Jbeta segments was used. A multiplex PCR assay on genomic DNA amplified the CDR3 region of rearranged TCR beta genes. The amplified TCR beta libraries were sequenced on the Illumina HiSeq System as 87-base-pair reads. As for the original processing: A later analysis tallied about 77 million unique TCR beta chains across the 600 to 700 repertoires, and approximately 12 million of those chains were shared by two or more donors. Raw reads were error-corrected and collapsed into unique sequences by a nearest-neighbor algorithm in which closely related sequences were merged to remove PCR and sequencing errors. V, D and J gene segments were assigned by aligning CDR3 sequences to IMGT reference sequences. For a sequence to be retained, a match of at least six nucleotides was required to both a V gene segment and a J gene segment. A rearrangement counted as productive if the CDR3 had no stop codons and remained in frame with V and J, and every other rearrangement counted as non-productive. CDR3 was defined by IMGT convention, running from the second conserved V-encoded cysteine to the conserved J-encoded phenylalanine. The earlier analysis of fewer than 750 of the donors excluded sequences that lacked an unambiguous match to a single V gene segment. In an earlier analysis of about 590 of the donors, a V segment was called functional when productive rearrangements were above 56.7%, and segregating when the standard deviation between donors exceeded 5%. A statistical classification framework was built to diagnose cytomegalovirus status from the catalog of TCR beta chain sequences. In a later analysis, TCR nucleotide sequences were compared against IMGT/GENE-DB human TR gene sequences so that V and J genes could be assigned. Using the TCRdist pipeline, a later analysis assigned CDR3 sequences along with most-parsimonious VDJ recombination scenarios. In a later analysis, each TCR beta chain was defined by its CDR3 amino acid sequence together with its V-gene family, and reads without a unique V-gene family were excluded. A later analysis removed 592 highly shared, low-generation-probability nucleotide sequences to deal with suspected cross-contamination and a sequencing artifact. In a later analysis, a clonal expansion index for each public chain was calculated from normalized within-repertoire ranks of inferred template counts. In a later analysis, generation probabilities were computed with a VDJ recombination model fitted to out-of-frame rearrangements, and the resulting probabilities were checked against IGoR. A later analysis scored TCR-TCR, TCR-HLA and TCR-CMV co-occurrence with hypergeometric tests, applying a repertoire-size bias correction to TCR pairs. A later analysis estimated false discovery rates by permuting HLA or CMV assignments 20 times. A later analysis grouped co-occurring TCRs with DBSCAN, adding TCRdist sequence similarity when clustering within HLA-allele-positive subsets. Co-occurrence clustering excluded repertoires with fewer than 30,000 or more than 120,000 public chains, plus five with anomalous nucleotide sharing. The immuneACCESS repertoire file appears here via TCRdb, limited to in-frame rearrangements. These files lack a portion of the clones; in checked studies, under half of the deficit traces to unresolved V genes, and the cause of the others is not known. The V and J calls and the clone size are those of that table, but D and trimming were determined from the DNA. This sample gives roughly 140,000 clones in total; 50% to 75% of them show up just once. In total, the top ten clones hold about 3% of the sample.

The cohort consisted of some 670 healthy bone marrow donors. At the time of sampling, every cohort member was nominally healthy, though immune exposures that went unrecorded were likely present. The donor tested CMV seropositive, placing the donor among the 250 to 350 seropositive members of the cohort. A peripheral blood sample was provided by each donor, and peripheral blood mononuclear cells were used for TCR beta sequencing. The Qiagen DNeasy Blood Extraction Kit was used to extract genomic DNA from the blood cell samples. Comment on this clone: Its recognized antigen is unknown. The sample holds no much larger clone one base away, and base qualities are not on file.

The sequenced sample consisted of PBMCs. The receptor comes from a woman in her 30s in good health and CMV-seropositive.

The CDR3 is CASSPPTATYNYGYTF. DNA sequence: TGCGCCAGCAGCCCCCCCACAGCAACTTATAACTATGGCTACACCTTC. This chain is built from TRBV4-1 and TRBJ1-2; no D gene is confidently identified. The germline V gene specifies MGHRA as CDR1 and YSYEKL as CDR2. From the cysteine up to the phenylalanine, the CDR3 has a length of 16 residues. The sequence is cut down to CDR3 DNA, 48 bases in frame from base 1. Relative to germline, V is 4 bases shorter and J is 1 base shorter, with 16 bases between their ends.